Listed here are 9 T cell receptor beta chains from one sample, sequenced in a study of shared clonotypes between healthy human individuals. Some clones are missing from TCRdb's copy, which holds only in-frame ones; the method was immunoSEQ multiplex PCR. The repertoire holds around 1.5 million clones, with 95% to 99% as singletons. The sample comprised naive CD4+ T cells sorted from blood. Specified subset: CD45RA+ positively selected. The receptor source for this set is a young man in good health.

The CDR3 loop reads CASSVQAGLTYEQYF. The CDR3 DNA reads TGTGCCAGCAGCGTTCAAGCGGGACTTACCTACGAGCAGTACTTC. This chain connects TRBV9 to TRBJ2-7; 7 bases align to TRBD2. The germline gives CDR1 SGDLS, CDR2 YYNGEE. The CDR3 is 15 amino acids. V shed 2 bases, J shed 2 bases, and the junction held 7 bases outside the gene matches.

The CDR3 is CASSFLPLAGANVLTF. The CDR3 DNA reads TGTGCCAGCAGCTTCCTCCCTTTGGCTGGGGCCAACGTCCTGACTTTC. J is TRBJ2-6 and V is TRBV5-5; D gene uncertain. Looked up from germline, CDR1 is SGHKS and CDR2 is YYEKEE (reference sequence). This CDR3 has 16 residues. With 2 bases removed from V and 2 bases from J, the gap between germline ends came to 11 bases. Based on the CDR3 plus reference TRBV5-5 and TRBJ2-6, the full variable domain is DAGVTQSPTHLIKTRGQQVTLRCSPISGHKSVSWYQQVLGQGPQFIFQYYEKEERGRGNFPDRFSARQFPNYSSELNVNALLLGDSALYLCASSFLPLAGANVLTFGAGSRLTVL.

The CDR3 sequence is CASSATNEKLFF. CDR3 bases: TGCGCCAGCAGCGCCACTAATGAAAAACTGTTTTTT. The chain carries TRBV5-1 and TRBJ1-4; no clear D. CDR1 and CDR2 from the germline V gene are SGHRS and YFSETQ. The CDR3 covers 12 residues. V lost 4 bases, J lost 2 bases, and 3 bases lay in between.

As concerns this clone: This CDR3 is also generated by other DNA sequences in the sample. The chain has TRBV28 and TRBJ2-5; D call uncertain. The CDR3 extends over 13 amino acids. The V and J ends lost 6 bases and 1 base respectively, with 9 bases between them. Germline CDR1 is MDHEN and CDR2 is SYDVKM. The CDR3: CASRGGPQETQYF. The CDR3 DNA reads TGTGCCAGCAGGGGTGGGCCCCAAGAGACCCAGTACTTC.

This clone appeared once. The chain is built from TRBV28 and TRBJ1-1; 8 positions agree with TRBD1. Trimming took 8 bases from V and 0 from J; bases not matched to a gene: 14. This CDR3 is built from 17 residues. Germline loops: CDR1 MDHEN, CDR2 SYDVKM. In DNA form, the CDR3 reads TGTGCCAGCGGCCCGGGGACAGGAGGAAGAATGAACACTGAAGCTTTCTTT. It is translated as CASGPGTGGRMNTEAFF. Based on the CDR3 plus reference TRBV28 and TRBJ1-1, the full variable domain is DVKVTQSSRYLVKRTGEKVFLECVQDMDHENMFWYRQDPGLGLRLIYFSYDVKMKEKGDIPEGYSVSREKKERFSLILESASTNQTSMYLCASGPGTGGRMNTEAFFGQGTRLTVV.

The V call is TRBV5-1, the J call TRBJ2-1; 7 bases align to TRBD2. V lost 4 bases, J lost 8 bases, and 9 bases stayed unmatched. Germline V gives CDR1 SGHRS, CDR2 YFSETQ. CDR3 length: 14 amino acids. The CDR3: CASSGRLASYEQFF. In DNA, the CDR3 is TGCGCCAGCAGCGGGAGACTAGCTTCCTATGAGCAGTTCTTC.

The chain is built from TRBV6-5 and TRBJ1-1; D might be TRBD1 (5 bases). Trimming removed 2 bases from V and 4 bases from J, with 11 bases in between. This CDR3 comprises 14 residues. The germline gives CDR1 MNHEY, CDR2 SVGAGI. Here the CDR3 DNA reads TGTGCCAGCAGTTACGCCAGGGTAGCCACTGAAGCTTTCTTT. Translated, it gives CASSYARVATEAFF.

The CDR3 here is CASSLGLWPSSYNEQFF. CDR3 DNA: TGTGCCAGCAGCTTGGGCCTCTGGCCTAGCTCCTACAATGAGCAGTTCTTC. This chain joins TRBV11-3 and TRBJ2-1; no definite D call. Germline assignment: CDR1 SGHNT and CDR2 YENEEA. V lost 3 bases and J 0 bases, leaving 15 bases between the germline ends. CDR3 length: 17 amino acids.

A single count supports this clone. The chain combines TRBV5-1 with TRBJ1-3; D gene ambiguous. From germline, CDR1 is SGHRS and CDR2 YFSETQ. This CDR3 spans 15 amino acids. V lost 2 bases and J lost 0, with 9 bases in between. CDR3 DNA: TGCGCCAGCAGCTTCGCACGCGACTCTGGAAACACCATATATTTT. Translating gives CASSFARDSGNTIYF.